A single sample gave rise to the 9 T cell receptor beta chains below, sequenced in a study of beta chain features in type 1 diabetes. What these receptors recognize is not known. Isolated RNA was reverse transcribed in full, so expressed TCRB transcripts were sequenced. This table comes from immunoSEQ multiplex PCR, and its TCRdb copy is limited to in-frame clones, with some not included. In the table there are 250,000 to 300,000 clones, roughly 13% of which are singletons. General study findings and limits: Type 1 diabetes patients showed a moderate but significant shortening of TCRB CDR3s in all four CD4+ subsets.

The sample comprised naive CD4+ T cells from blood. These receptors were taken from a man under 40 with type 1 diabetes.

The V and J genes are TRBV28 and TRBJ1-1, with D tentatively TRBD1 (5 bases). Germline CDR1 reads MDHEN; CDR2 reads SYDVKM. The CDR3 contains 14 residues. V lost 5 bases to trimming and J lost 5 bases, with 15 bases between them. CDR3 residues: CASSPPAGWTEAFF. CDR3 DNA: TGTGCCAGCAGTCCCCCGGCAGGGTGGACTGAAGCTTTCTTT.

This clone occurred a few times. This rearrangement joins TRBV7-9 to TRBJ2-2; possibly TRBD1 for D (6 bases). Germline CDR1 is SEHNR and CDR2 is FQNEAQ (reference sequence). V shed 7 bases and J shed 2 bases, with 17 bases lying between them. The CDR3 covers 16 residues. The CDR3 region is CASTNSGDINTGELFF. CDR3 in DNA: TGTGCCAGCACCAATTCCGGGGACATTAACACCGGGGAGCTGTTTTTT.

The gene calls are TRBV7-3 and TRBJ1-2; D is ambiguous. The V end lost 2 bases, the J end lost 8 bases, and 15 bases lay between the germline ends. The CDR3 sequence is 14 residues long. In germline, CDR1 is SGHTA, CDR2 FQGTGA. CDR3 protein: CASSLGSGMSGYTF. The CDR3 nucleotides are TGTGCCAGCAGCTTAGGTTCGGGGATGAGCGGCTACACCTTC.

The chain is built from TRBV29-1 and TRBJ1-5; D might be TRBD1 (6 bases). V was trimmed by 7 bases and J by 3 bases, leaving 13 bases between them. Per the germline V gene, CDR1 is SQVTM and CDR2 is ANQGSEA. The CDR3 length is 13 residues. CDR3 sequence: CSAQGISNQPQHF. The CDR3 nucleotides are TGCAGCGCCCAGGGGATATCCAATCAGCCCCAGCATTTT.

A few counts support this clone. V is TRBV9 and J is TRBJ2-1, with 7 positions matching TRBD2. Germline V gene data show CDR1 as SGDLS and CDR2 as YYNGEE. With 4 bases clipped from V and 10 bases from J, the junction kept 17 bases outside the gene matches. The CDR3 sequence is 16 residues long. The CDR3 spells CASSISRGSAPGEQFF. CDR3 bases: TGTGCCAGCAGCATATCTCGCGGGAGCGCACCAGGGGAGCAGTTCTTC.

This clone was found a few times. The V call is TRBV9, the J call TRBJ2-5; a weak D match, TRBD2 (5 bases). The CDR3 contains 15 residues. Between the trimmed V and J ends, which lost 2 bases and 1 base, there was a span of 12 bases. Germline CDR1 is SGDLS and CDR2 is YYNGEE. CDR3 sequence reads: CASSVSSLPQETQYF. The DNA for the CDR3 is TGTGCCAGCAGCGTCTCTAGCTTGCCCCAAGAGACCCAGTACTTC.

J is TRBJ2-1 and V is TRBV11-2, with a tentative D call TRBD1 (5 bases). V shed 1 base and J shed 8 bases, with 6 bases lying between them. This CDR3 spans 12 amino acids. CDR1 and CDR2 from the germline V gene are SGHAT and FQNNGV. The CDR3 DNA reads TGTGCCAGCAGCTTAGGGGGCGATGAGCAGTTCTTC. Translation gives CASSLGGDEQFF.

V usage is TRBV4-3 and J usage is TRBJ2-5, with 12 nucleotides matching TRBD2. CDR1 and CDR2 from the germline V gene are LGHNA and YSLEER. The CDR3 totals 17 residues. V trimming: 0 bases; J trimming: 5 bases; junction bases outside the gene matches: 7. This CDR3 is CASSQEPLAGGGETQYF. In nucleotides, the CDR3 is TGCGCCAGCAGCCAAGAACCGCTAGCGGGAGGGGGGGAGACCCAGTACTTC.

The V gene is TRBV7-2, the J gene TRBJ2-7; 12 positions agree with TRBD2. Germline V gives CDR1 SGHTA, CDR2 FQGNSA. CDR3 length: 15 amino acids. Trimming removed 5 bases from V and 0 bases from J; junction bases left unmatched: 2. This chain's CDR3 is CASSGTSGRSYEQYF. CDR3 in DNA: TGTGCCAGCAGCGGGACTAGCGGGCGCTCCTACGAGCAGTACTTC.